The 25 T cell receptor beta chains below all came from one sample that was sequenced in a study of regulatory T cells in long-lasting Graves disease. Specified time point: newly diagnosed GD, antithyroid drugs for less than 3 months. The TCR library was made from RNA that had been extracted from PBMCs in TRIzol. Combining iRepertoire HTBI primers with Arm-PCR of CDR3 regions, the authors built TCR beta libraries. One entry per CDR3 protein results from TCRdb running MiXCR on the multiplex PCR reads. The sample has 450,000 to 650,000 distinct CDR3 sequences, 16% seen once. In addition, the sample was reused for a study of T cells in Graves' hyperthyroidism and ophthalmopathy.

Material: peripheral blood mononuclear cells (PBMCs), obtained at new diagnosis, from a patient treated with antithyroid drugs. The receptors stem from a woman aged 35 to 59 with Graves disease.

The chain combines TRBV2 with TRBJ1-1; the D gene is possibly TRBD1 (5 bases). CDR3 length equals 14 residues. Trimming pared 4 bases from V and 10 bases from J, leaving 19 bases between. Germline V lookup: CDR1 SNHLY, CDR2 FYNNEI. CDR3 bases: TGTGCCAGCAGTGGAGACCGGGGCCCGCCGGTAGCTTTCTTT. Amino acids: CASSGDRGPPVAFF.

Comments on this clonotype: At one end, the junction sequence differs from germline, possibly due to a read error. The rearrangement uses TRBV29-1 and TRBJ1-2; no clear D. In germline, CDR1 is SQVTM, CDR2 ANQGSEA. The CDR3 runs to 10 residues. CDR3: CSVGAAGYTF. CDR3 bases: TGCAGTGTTGGTGCGGCTGGCTACACCTTC.

This clonotype showed up many times. The chain couples TRBV7-9 to TRBJ2-1; 8 bases align to TRBD2. Germline assignment: CDR1 SEHNR and CDR2 FQNEAQ (reference sequence). V lost 6 bases and J lost 5; bases outside the gene matches: 12. CDR3 length: 16 amino acids. The DNA for the CDR3 is TGTGCCAGCAGTCCGACCTTAGCGGGGTGGGACAATGAGCAGTTCTTC. Translating gives CASSPTLAGWDNEQFF.

The chain carries TRBV28 and TRBJ2-2; 9 nucleotides match TRBD2. V shed 3 bases, J shed 7 bases, and the junction held 6 bases outside the gene matches. Germline CDR1 reads MDHEN; CDR2 reads SYDVKM. The CDR3 has 15 amino acids. The CDR3 DNA is TGTGCCAGCAGTTTTGGCGGGGGGGCTTTCGGGGAGCTGTTTTTT. It specifies CASSFGGGAFGELFF.

This clonotype was counted ten times or more. J is TRBJ2-3 and V is TRBV10-3; D unclear. The CDR3 is 12 amino acids. V gave up 7 bases and J gave up 1 base, with 6 bases separating them. Germline values: CDR1 ENHRY, CDR2 SYGVKD. The DNA of the CDR3 is TGTGCCATCAAGGCAGGCACAGATACGCAGTATTTT. Encoded protein: CAIKAGTDTQYF.

This clonotype was seen more than once but under ten times. The V and J genes are TRBV24-1 and TRBJ2-5; D perhaps matches TRBD1 (5 bases). The germline gives CDR1 KGHDR, CDR2 SFDVKD. V lost 2 bases and J lost 1, with 10 bases in between. This CDR3 has 15 residues. The chain's CDR3 is CATSDSMDIQETQYF. The CDR3 DNA follows: TGTGCCACCAGTGATTCTATGGACATCCAAGAGACCCAGTACTTC.

This chain links TRBV5-1 with TRBJ2-2, with a tentative D call TRBD1 (6 bases). In germline, CDR1 is SGHRS, CDR2 YFSETQ. The CDR3 is 15 amino acids. V dropped 3 bases and J dropped 2 bases, with 11 bases sitting between them. Here the CDR3 DNA reads TGCGCCAGCAGCTCCGGGACAAAAAACACCGGGGAGCTGTTTTTT. Protein product: CASSSGTKNTGELFF.

This clonotype showed up just a few times. This CDR3 reads CASSPWPSGGYTF. The CDR3 DNA sequence: TGTGCCAGCAGTCCCTGGCCATCGGGTGGCTACACCTTC. The gene calls are TRBV12-3 or TRBV12-4 and TRBJ1-2; D not certain. The ends were cut back, 5 bases at V and 7 bases at J, with 14 bases in the middle. This CDR3 has 13 amino acids.

V gene TRBV20-1 combines with J gene TRBJ2-7; no reliable D call. Germline values: CDR1 DFQATT, CDR2 SNEGSKA (reference sequence). The CDR3 consists of 11 residues. V lost 5 bases and J lost 0, with 5 bases in between. This CDR3 is CSAYHSYEQYF. CDR3 DNA sequence: TGCAGTGCTTACCACTCCTACGAGCAGTACTTC.

The chain uses TRBV20-1 and TRBJ2-5; 7 bases are shared with TRBD1. Germline loops: CDR1 DFQATT, CDR2 SNEGSKA (reference sequence). This CDR3 spans 14 amino acids. Germline trimming cut 3 bases from V and 4 bases from J; bases unmatched to any gene: 8. The CDR3 spells CSARGRGQRETQYF. The CDR3 coding sequence is TGCAGTGCTAGGGGTAGGGGGCAAAGAGAGACCCAGTACTTC.

A single count supports this clonotype. The V call is TRBV7-2, the J call TRBJ2-1, with D possibly matching TRBD1 (6 bases). Germline V gene sequence: CDR1 SGHTA, CDR2 FQGNSA. The germline V and J ends were trimmed by 11 bases and 6 bases, with 14 bases remaining between them. The CDR3 is made up of 12 amino acids. The CDR3 bases are TGTGCCTCGCGCAGGGGCCGCAATGAGCAGTTCTTC. Encoded protein: CASRRGRNEQFF.

This clonotype was recorded many times. The V gene is TRBV7-2, the J gene TRBJ2-5; D is possibly TRBD2 (6 bases). Trimming pared 6 bases from V and 6 bases from J, leaving 23 bases between. CDR1 and CDR2 from the germline V gene are SGHTA and FQGNSA. The CDR3 runs 16 residues. The CDR3 spells CASSPAGMQGVQTQYF. As DNA, the CDR3 is TGTGCCAGCAGTCCTGCGGGGATGCAGGGAGTACAGACCCAGTACTTC.

This clonotype was picked up many times. V gene TRBV20-1 combines with J gene TRBJ2-3; D gene unclear. CDR1 and CDR2 (germline): DFQATT, SNEGSKA (reference sequence). The CDR3 contains 13 residues. Trimming cost V 1 base and J 0 bases, with 5 bases left between them. Here the CDR3 DNA reads TGCAGTGCTAGAGGGGTTAGCACAGATACGCAGTATTTT. Translation gives CSARGVSTDTQYF.

There are many counts of this clonotype. Here the CDR3 reads CASTLSGVNTEAFF. The CDR3 DNA sequence: TGTGCCAGCACTCTATCAGGTGTGAACACTGAAGCTTTCTTT. The chain recombines TRBV12-3 or TRBV12-4 with TRBJ1-1; D call uncertain. With 7 bases removed from V and 0 bases from J, the gap between germline ends came to 12 bases. The CDR3 runs to 14 residues.

This clonotype has more than one count but fewer than ten. The rearrangement links TRBV11-2 to TRBJ2-2, with D possibly TRBD1 on 6 matching bases. The CDR3 sequence is 13 residues long. The V gene lost 5 bases and the J gene lost 8 bases, with 12 bases spanning the gap. Germline V gives CDR1 SGHAT, CDR2 FQNNGV. Here the CDR3 reads CASSPGVGGELFF. CDR3 in DNA: TGTGCCAGCAGCCCAGGGGTTGGGGGGGAGCTGTTTTTT.

There are a few counts of this clonotype. A much larger clone lies one base from this, so it may be a read error. The V gene is TRBV27, the J gene TRBJ2-3; D possibly matches TRBD1 or TRBD2 (5 bases each). CDR3 length equals 13 residues. Germline V CDR1 and CDR2: MNHEY, SMNVEV (reference sequence). CDR3 bases: TGTGCCAGCAGTTTACAGGGACCCAATACGCGGTATTTT. Translated: CASSLQGPNTRYF.

This clonotype has a count of ten or more. J is TRBJ1-5 and V is TRBV12-3 or TRBV12-4; D not resolved. CDR3 length equals 15 residues. V lost 5 bases and J 7 bases, leaving 18 bases between the germline ends. CDR3 DNA sequence: TGTGCCAGCAGTCCCAAGTCGAGGGTTAGACAGCCCCAGCATTTT. Translated, it gives CASSPKSRVRQPQHF.

This clonotype was counted a few times. One end of the junction fails to match germline, which may point to a read error. V gene TRBV3-1 combines with J gene TRBJ2-1; TRBD2 might be the D (7 bases). CDR1 LGHDT and CDR2 YNNKEL come from the germline V gene (reference sequence). The CDR3 runs to 14 residues. The CDR3 DNA is TGTGTCAGCAGCGCAGTTCGGGGGGCCGGTGAGCAGTTCTTC. This gives the protein CVSSAVRGAGEQFF.

This clonotype was recorded many times. Germline and junction disagree at one end, which may indicate a read error. The chain combines TRBV4-1 with TRBJ2-3, with D possibly being TRBD1 or TRBD2 (5 bases each). Looked up from germline, CDR1 is MGHRA and CDR2 is YSYEKL. CDR3 length equals 14 residues. CDR3 sequence: CASSPGTATDTQYF. Here the CDR3 DNA reads TGTGCCAGCAGCCCCGGGACCGCCACAGATACGCAGTATTTT.

This clonotype was picked up many times. The chain employs TRBV3-1 and TRBJ2-2, with a tentative D call TRBD1 (6 bases). The CDR3 covers 15 residues. Between the trimmed V and J ends, which lost 3 bases and 0 bases, there was a span of 8 bases. Germline CDR1 is LGHDT and CDR2 is YNNKEL (reference sequence). CDR3 DNA sequence: TGTGCCAGCAGCCACTGGACAGCGAACACCGGGGAGCTGTTTTTT. Amino acids: CASSHWTANTGELFF.

Notes on this clonotype: A much larger clone sits a single nucleotide away, making a read error possible. This chain connects TRBV27 to TRBJ1-5, with 7 bases that match TRBD1. CDR3 length: 14 amino acids. V trimming: 3 bases; J trimming: 3 bases; junction bases outside the gene matches: 2. Germline V gives CDR1 MNHEY, CDR2 SMNVEV (reference sequence). This chain's CDR3 is CASSFDRDNQPQHF. In DNA form, the CDR3 reads TGTGCCAGCAGTTTCGACAGGGACAATCAGCCCCAGCATTTT.

This clonotype was observed many times. This chain joins TRBV20-1 and TRBJ1-4, with D hard to call. V was cut by 6 bases and J by 8 bases, with 19 bases left in between. Germline-derived CDR1 and CDR2 are DFQATT and SNEGSKA (reference sequence). CDR3 length: 14 residues. The CDR3 is CSAKLGSWEEKLFF. CDR3 DNA: TGCAGTGCAAAATTAGGGAGTTGGGAGGAAAAACTGTTTTTT.

This clonotype was found many times. The chain is built from TRBV28 and TRBJ1-2; no definite D call. CDR3 length equals 12 residues. From germline, CDR1 is MDHEN and CDR2 SYDVKM. Trimming removed 6 bases from V and 3 bases from J, with 8 bases in between. The CDR3 nucleotides read TGTGCCAGCAGAAGTTCCCACTATGGCTACACCTTC. Its protein product is CASRSSHYGYTF.

The V gene is TRBV18, the J gene TRBJ1-1; D is unclear. This CDR3 region has 13 residues. V was trimmed by 3 bases and J by 11 bases, leaving 16 bases between them. Per germline, CDR1 KGHSH and CDR2 LQKENI. CDR3 region: CASSPNLVAEAFF. The CDR3 region has the DNA TGTGCCAGCTCACCCAACTTAGTGGCCGAGGCTTTCTTT.

Ten or more counts support this clonotype. In DNA form, the CDR3 reads TGTGCCAGCAGCCCCCAGGGGAATCATCAGCCCCAGCATTTT. Residues: CASSPQGNHQPQHF. The chain links TRBV3-1 to TRBJ1-5, with D perhaps matching TRBD1 (6 bases). The V end was cut by 4 bases, the J end by 5 bases, with 12 bases between. CDR1 is LGHDT and CDR2 is YNNKEL in the germline V gene (reference sequence). The CDR3 has 14 amino acids.